The clone carrying this T cell receptor beta chain was detected many times. Its antigen remains unidentified. This sample was taken from a study of T cells after yellow fever vaccination. Study-wide context: In the case of low-cell-number fractions, SMART-Seq v4 Ultra Low Input was used for preparation.

The CDR3 is 15 residues long. Trimming pared 3 bases from V and 2 bases from J, leaving 12 bases between. The study made its TCR cDNA through 5'RACE template switching. That step introduced a universal primer site along with UMIs. MiXCR was run by TCRdb on the 5' RACE reads, yielding one entry per CDR3 protein. The sample holds under 400,000 distinct CDR3 sequences, around 10% seen once. Study outcomes and limitations: Only a minor proportion of clonotypes was detected across both CD4 and CD8 compartments.

The sample in question was PBMCs, obtained on the day of the first yellow fever vaccination. This receptor was taken from a man aged 18 to 29 who received the YFV17D yellow fever vaccine. The V and J genes are TRBV12-3 or TRBV12-4 and TRBJ2-3, with D unclear. CDR3: CASSFTAPTTDTQYF. The CDR3 DNA follows: TGTGCCAGCAGTTTTACCGCCCCTACCACAGATACGCAGTATTTT.